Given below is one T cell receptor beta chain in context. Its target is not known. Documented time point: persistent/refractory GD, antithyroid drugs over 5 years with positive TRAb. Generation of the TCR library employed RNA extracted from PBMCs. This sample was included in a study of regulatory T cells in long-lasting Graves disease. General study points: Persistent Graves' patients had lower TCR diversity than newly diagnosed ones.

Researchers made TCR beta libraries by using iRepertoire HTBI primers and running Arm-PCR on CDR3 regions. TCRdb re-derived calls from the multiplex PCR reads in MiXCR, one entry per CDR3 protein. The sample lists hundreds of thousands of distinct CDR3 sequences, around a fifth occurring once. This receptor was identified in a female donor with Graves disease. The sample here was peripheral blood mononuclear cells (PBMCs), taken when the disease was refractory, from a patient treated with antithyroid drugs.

In nucleotides, the CDR3 is TGTGCCAGCAGCTTTGGATCCCGATTTAGCGGGACCGCCTACGAGCAGTACTTC. Encoded protein: CASSFGSRFSGTAYEQYF. The chain carries TRBV5-6 and TRBJ2-7, with 8 bases matching TRBD2. Per germline, CDR1 SGHDT and CDR2 YYEEEE. The J segment lost 2 bases and the V segment lost 2 bases, leaving 15 bases of the junction unmatched. The CDR3 length is 18 residues.